This TCR beta chain was sequenced during a study of cytomegalovirus exposure and HLA in healthy donors. Study in general: The use of the same platform for the 120 validation repertoires and the roughly 700 first-cohort repertoires was reported by a later analysis.

Study-wide results and limits: Cytomegalovirus association was assigned to over 150 TCR beta chains. In vitro confirmation showed three CMV-associated chains to be CMV antigen specific.

Sequencing was performed with immunoSEQ multiplex PCR; in TCRdb, only in-frame clones are kept and a portion is missing. The sample carries about 220,000 clones, under 95% recorded once. The trim removed 4 bases at V and 0 bases at J, leaving 3 bases unmatched. CDR1 is SGHRS, CDR2 YFSETQ, per germline. This CDR3 is 14 amino acids long. On this clone itself: As yet, its antigen is unknown.

Sequencing used PBMCs. The receptor's source is a woman younger than 30 in good health and CMV-seronegative. The chain has TRBV5-1 and TRBJ2-7; TRBD1 matches 8 bases. The DNA for the CDR3 is TGCGCCAGCAGCATGGGACAGGTCTCCTACGAGCAGTACTTC. Translation gives CASSMGQVSYEQYF.